Shown below are 9 T cell receptor beta chains from a single sample sequenced in a study of PD-1 blockade in classical Hodgkin lymphoma. Each of the patients experienced relapse following autologous stem cell transplantation, and their brentuximab vedotin exposure differed. Using immunoSEQ multiplex PCR, the repertoire was profiled, and TCRdb retains in-frame clones only, with some absent. This sample has about 75,000 clones, with approximately 94% found just once. The specimen was peripheral blood mononuclear cells (PBMCs), collected at baseline. These receptors originate from a human donor with classical Hodgkin lymphoma.

The chain employs TRBV7-9 and TRBJ1-2; no definite D call. Per the germline V gene, CDR1 is SEHNR and CDR2 is FQNEAQ (reference sequence). The germline V and J ends were trimmed by 1 base and 6 bases, with 9 bases remaining between them. The CDR3 covers 13 residues. This CDR3 is CASSLDTRNGYTF. For the CDR3, the DNA is TGTGCCAGCAGCTTAGACACTCGTAATGGCTACACCTTC.

This clone was recorded only once. The gene calls are TRBV18 and TRBJ2-7, with 11 bases matching TRBD1. V was clipped by 3 bases and J by 3 bases; unmatched bases: 4. Per germline, CDR1 KGHSH and CDR2 LQKENI. This CDR3 has 15 amino acids. In nucleotides, the CDR3 is TGTGCCAGCTCACCCTGGGACAGGGGGAACTACGAGCAGTACTTC. Its translation is CASSPWDRGNYEQYF.

The V and J genes are TRBV6-5 and TRBJ1-1, with 10 nucleotides matching TRBD1. The ends lost 4 bases at V and 10 bases at J; junction bases unmatched: 15. This CDR3 has 16 residues. CDR1 is MNHEY and CDR2 is SVGAGI in the germline V gene. The CDR3 here is CASSSPGTGALDGAFF. The CDR3 bases are TGTGCCAGCAGTTCCCCCGGGACAGGGGCCCTGGATGGAGCTTTCTTT.

In regard to this clone: The sample holds other DNA sequences that translate to the same CDR3. The chain uses TRBV9 and TRBJ2-3, with D unresolved. Trimming stripped 0 bases from V and 6 bases from J, with 5 bases between. Germline V lookup: CDR1 SGDLS, CDR2 YYNGEE. CDR3 size: 12 residues. The CDR3 DNA sequence: TGTGCCAGCAGCGTAGTCGCGGATACGCAGTATTTT. Amino acids: CASSVVADTQYF.

This clone has only one observation. The rearrangement uses TRBV5-4 and TRBJ2-5; 7 nucleotides line up with TRBD2. Germline V CDR1 and CDR2: SGHNT, YYREEE (reference sequence). V lost 4 bases and J lost 1; bases outside the gene matches: 7. CDR3 size: 15 residues. CDR3 bases: TGTGCCAGCAGCCGGGCGGGGGAGGCCCAAGAGACCCAGTACTTC. This encodes CASSRAGEAQETQYF.

V gene TRBV7-3 combines with J gene TRBJ2-3, with 7 bases fitting TRBD2. The CDR3 is 14 residues long. Trimming cost V 5 bases and J 2 bases; bases outside gene matches: 4. Germline V lookup: CDR1 SGHTA, CDR2 FQGTGA. The CDR3: CASSPGTTTDTQYF. CDR3 bases: TGTGCCAGCAGCCCTGGGACTACCACAGATACGCAGTATTTT.

The rearrangement links TRBV7-3 to TRBJ2-7, with TRBD1 matching 9 bases. Germline CDR1 is SGHTA and CDR2 is FQGTGA. This CDR3 has 16 residues. J gave up 3 bases and V 5 bases, and 11 bases lay outside the gene matches. CDR3 coding DNA: TGTGCCAGCAGCCCTAACACCGGGACAGGGTACTACGAGCAGTACTTC. As protein: CASSPNTGTGYYEQYF. Full variable domain (missing parts from reference TRBV7-3 and TRBJ2-7): GAGVSQTPSNKVTEKGKYVELRCDPISGHTALYWYRQSLGQGPEFLIYFQGTGAADDSGLPNDRFFAVRPEGSVSTLKIQRTERGDSAVYLCASSPNTGTGYYEQYFGPGTRLTVT.

The rearrangement uses TRBV15 and TRBJ2-5; D call uncertain. The CDR3 has 14 amino acids. Trimming cost V 4 bases and J 1 base, with 10 bases left between them. Germline V gene data show CDR1 as LNHNV and CDR2 as YYDKDF (reference sequence). The CDR3 DNA reads TGTGCCACCAGCAAATCTTTAGCCCAAGAGACCCAGTACTTC. Translated: CATSKSLAQETQYF.

In its sample, this clone was seen a few times. V usage is TRBV6-5 and J usage is TRBJ1-6; 7 bases are a match to TRBD1. Germline assignment: CDR1 MNHEY and CDR2 SVGAGI. This CDR3 has 14 residues. J was trimmed by 10 bases and V by 6 bases; bases with no gene match: 9. The CDR3 bases are TGTGCCAGCAGCTTCGACAGGGTTGGGTCACCCCTCCACTTT. Its protein is CASSFDRVGSPLHF.